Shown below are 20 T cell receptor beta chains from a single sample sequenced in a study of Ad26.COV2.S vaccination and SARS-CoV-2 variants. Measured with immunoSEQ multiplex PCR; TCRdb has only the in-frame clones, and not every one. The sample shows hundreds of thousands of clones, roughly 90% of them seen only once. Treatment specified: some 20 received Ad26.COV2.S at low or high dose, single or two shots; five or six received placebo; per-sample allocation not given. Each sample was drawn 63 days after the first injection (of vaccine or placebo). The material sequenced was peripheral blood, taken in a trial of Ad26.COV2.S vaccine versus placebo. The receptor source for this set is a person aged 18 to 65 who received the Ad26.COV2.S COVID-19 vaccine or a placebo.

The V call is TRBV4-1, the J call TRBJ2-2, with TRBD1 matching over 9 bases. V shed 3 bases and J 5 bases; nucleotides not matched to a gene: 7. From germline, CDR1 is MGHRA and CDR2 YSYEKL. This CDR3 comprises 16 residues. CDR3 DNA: TGCGCCAGCAGCCATGACGGGACAGGGCCTACCGGGGAGCTGTTTTTT. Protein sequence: CASSHDGTGPTGELFF.

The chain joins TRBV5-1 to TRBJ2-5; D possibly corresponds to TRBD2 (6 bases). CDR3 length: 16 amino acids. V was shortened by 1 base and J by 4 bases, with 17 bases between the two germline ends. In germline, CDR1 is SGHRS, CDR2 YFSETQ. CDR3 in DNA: TGCGCCAGCAGCTTGTCGGCTGTAGCGGATCCAGAGACCCAGTACTTC. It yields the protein CASSLSAVADPETQYF.

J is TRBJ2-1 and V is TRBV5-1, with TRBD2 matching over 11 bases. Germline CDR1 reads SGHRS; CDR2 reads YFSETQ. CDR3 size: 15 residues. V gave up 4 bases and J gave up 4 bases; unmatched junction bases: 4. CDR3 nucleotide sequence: TGCGCCAGCAGCGGACTAGCGGGTTTGTACAATGAGCAGTTCTTC. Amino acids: CASSGLAGLYNEQFF.

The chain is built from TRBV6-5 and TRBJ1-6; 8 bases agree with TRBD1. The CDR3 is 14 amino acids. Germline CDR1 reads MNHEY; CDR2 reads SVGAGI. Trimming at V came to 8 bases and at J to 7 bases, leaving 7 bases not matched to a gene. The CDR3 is CASRMTGANSPLHF. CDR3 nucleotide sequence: TGTGCCAGCCGAATGACAGGGGCGAATTCACCCCTCCACTTT.

The CDR3 DNA follows: TGTGCCAGCAGCCGGGGACAGGGAGGAAGCGGGGAGCTGTTTTTT. Its protein is CASSRGQGGSGELFF. The V call is TRBV4-2, the J call TRBJ2-2; 9 nucleotides align to TRBD1. The CDR3 is made up of 15 amino acids. Germline CDR1 is LGHNA and CDR2 is YNFKEQ. V dropped 4 bases and J dropped 7; count of bases not matched to a gene: 7.

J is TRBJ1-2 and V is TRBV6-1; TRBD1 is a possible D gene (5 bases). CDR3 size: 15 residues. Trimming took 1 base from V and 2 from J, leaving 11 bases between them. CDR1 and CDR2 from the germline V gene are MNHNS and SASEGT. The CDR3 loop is CASSEGDLPNYGYTF. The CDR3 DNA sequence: TGTGCCAGCAGTGAAGGGGACCTCCCCAACTATGGCTACACCTTC.

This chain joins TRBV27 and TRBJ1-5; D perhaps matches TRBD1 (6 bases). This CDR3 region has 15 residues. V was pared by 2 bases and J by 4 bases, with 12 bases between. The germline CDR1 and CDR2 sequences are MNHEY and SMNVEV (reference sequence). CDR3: CASSLRGDPNQPQHF. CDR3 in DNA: TGTGCCAGCAGTTTAAGGGGGGACCCTAATCAGCCCCAGCATTTT.

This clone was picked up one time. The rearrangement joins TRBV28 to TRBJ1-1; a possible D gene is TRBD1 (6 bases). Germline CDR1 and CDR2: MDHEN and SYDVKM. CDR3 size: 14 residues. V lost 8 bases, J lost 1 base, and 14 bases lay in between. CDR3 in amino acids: CASRVGGANTEAFF. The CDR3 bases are TGTGCCAGCCGAGTGGGGGGGGCGAACACTGAAGCTTTCTTT.

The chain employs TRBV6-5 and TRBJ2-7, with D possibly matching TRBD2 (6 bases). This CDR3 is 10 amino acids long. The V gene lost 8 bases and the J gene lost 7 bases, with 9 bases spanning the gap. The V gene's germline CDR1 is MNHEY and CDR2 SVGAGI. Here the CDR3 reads CASRGNEQYF. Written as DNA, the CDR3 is TGTGCCAGCCGGGGGAATGAGCAGTACTTC.

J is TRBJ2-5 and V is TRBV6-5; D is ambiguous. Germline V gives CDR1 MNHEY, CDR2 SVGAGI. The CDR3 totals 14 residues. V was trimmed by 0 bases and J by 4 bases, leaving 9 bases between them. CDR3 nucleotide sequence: TGTGCCAGCAGTTACTCGGCCAGTGTAGAGACCCAGTACTTC. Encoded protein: CASSYSASVETQYF.

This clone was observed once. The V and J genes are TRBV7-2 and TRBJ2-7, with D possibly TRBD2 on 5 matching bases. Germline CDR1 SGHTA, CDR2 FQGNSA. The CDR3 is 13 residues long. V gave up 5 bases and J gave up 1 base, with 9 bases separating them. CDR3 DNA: TGTGCCAGCAGCCCCAGACTATCCTACGAGCAGTACTTC. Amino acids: CASSPRLSYEQYF. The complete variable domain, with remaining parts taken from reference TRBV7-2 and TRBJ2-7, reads GAGVSQSPSNKVTEKGKDVELRCDPISGHTALYWYRQSLGQGLEFLIYFQGNSAPDKSGLPSDRFSAERTGGSVSTLTIQRTQQEDSAVYLCASSPRLSYEQYFGPGTRLTVT.

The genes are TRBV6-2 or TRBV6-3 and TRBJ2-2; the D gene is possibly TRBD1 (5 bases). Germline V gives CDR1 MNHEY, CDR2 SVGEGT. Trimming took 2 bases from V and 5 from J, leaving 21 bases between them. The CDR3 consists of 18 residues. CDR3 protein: CASSYPQGQALWTGELFF. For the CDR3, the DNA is TGTGCCAGCAGTTACCCCCAGGGTCAAGCGTTATGGACCGGGGAGCTGTTTTTT.

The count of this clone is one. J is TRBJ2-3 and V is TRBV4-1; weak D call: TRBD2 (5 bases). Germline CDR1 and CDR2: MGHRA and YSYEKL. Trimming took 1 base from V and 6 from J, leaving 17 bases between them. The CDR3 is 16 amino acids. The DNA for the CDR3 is TGCGCCAGCAGCCAAGTAGACTACTCCGATTGGGATACGCAGTATTTT. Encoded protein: CASSQVDYSDWDTQYF.

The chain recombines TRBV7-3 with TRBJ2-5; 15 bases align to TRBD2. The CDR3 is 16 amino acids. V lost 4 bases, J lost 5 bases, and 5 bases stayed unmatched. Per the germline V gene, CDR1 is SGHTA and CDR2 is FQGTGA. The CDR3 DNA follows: TGTGCCAGCAGCTATCGGACTAGCGGGGGGGTGGAGACCCAGTACTTC. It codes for CASSYRTSGGVETQYF.

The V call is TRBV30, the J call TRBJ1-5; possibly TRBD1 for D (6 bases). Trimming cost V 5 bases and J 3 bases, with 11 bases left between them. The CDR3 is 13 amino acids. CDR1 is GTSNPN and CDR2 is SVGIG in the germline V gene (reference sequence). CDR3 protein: CAWGRQANQPQHF. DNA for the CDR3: TGTGCCTGGGGCCGACAGGCCAATCAGCCCCAGCATTTT.

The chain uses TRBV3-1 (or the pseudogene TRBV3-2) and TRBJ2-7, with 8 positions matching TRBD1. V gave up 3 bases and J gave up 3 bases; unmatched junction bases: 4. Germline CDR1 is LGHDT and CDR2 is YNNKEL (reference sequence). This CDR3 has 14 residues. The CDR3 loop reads CASSHGQGSYEQYF. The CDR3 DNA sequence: TGTGCCAGCAGCCACGGACAGGGAAGCTACGAGCAGTACTTC.

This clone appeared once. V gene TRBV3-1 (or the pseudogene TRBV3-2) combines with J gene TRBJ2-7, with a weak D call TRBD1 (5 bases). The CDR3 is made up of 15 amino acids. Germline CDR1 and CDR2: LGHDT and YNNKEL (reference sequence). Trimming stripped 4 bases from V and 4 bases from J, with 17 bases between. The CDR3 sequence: CASSPLQGESYEQYF. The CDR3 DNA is TGTGCCAGCAGCCCCCTCCAAGGGGAATCTTACGAGCAGTACTTC.

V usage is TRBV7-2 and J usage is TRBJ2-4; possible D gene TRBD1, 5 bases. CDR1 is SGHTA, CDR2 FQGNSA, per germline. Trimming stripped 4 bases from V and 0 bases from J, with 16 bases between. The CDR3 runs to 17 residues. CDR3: CASSSQLSQGAKNIQYF. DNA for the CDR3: TGTGCCAGCAGCTCCCAACTCAGCCAGGGAGCCAAAAACATTCAGTACTTC.

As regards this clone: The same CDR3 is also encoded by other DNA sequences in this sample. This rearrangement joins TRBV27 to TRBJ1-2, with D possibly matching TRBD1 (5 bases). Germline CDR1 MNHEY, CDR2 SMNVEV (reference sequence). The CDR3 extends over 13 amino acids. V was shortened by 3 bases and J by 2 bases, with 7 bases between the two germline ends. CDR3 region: CASSLSGNYGYTF. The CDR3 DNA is TGTGCCAGCAGTTTGTCAGGGAACTATGGCTACACCTTC.

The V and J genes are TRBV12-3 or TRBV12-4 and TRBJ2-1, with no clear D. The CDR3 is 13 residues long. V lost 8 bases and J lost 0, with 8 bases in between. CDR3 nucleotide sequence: TGTGCCAGCGGGCGCGACTCCTACAATGAGCAGTTCTTC. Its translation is CASGRDSYNEQFF.